This T cell receptor (beta chain) came from a study of technical replicates of blood from four donors. V lost 6 bases, J lost 8 bases, and 7 bases stayed unmatched. Germline V gives CDR1 MRHNA, CDR2 SNTAGT. This CDR3 has 15 amino acids. Libraries were prepared by immunoSEQ multiplex PCR; TCRdb keeps only in-frame clonotypes and omits some of them. The data contain some 78,000 clones, about 92% of them seen just once; the ten biggest clones take up about 0.41%. V gene TRBV6-4 combines with J gene TRBJ2-2; 12 nucleotides match TRBD2. The TCR was taken from a human donor in good health. Sequencing was carried out using T cells isolated from PBMCs. The CDR3 region is CASSRLAGVDGELFF. DNA for the CDR3: TGTGCCAGCAGCCGACTAGCGGGAGTGGATGGGGAGCTGTTTTTT.